The clone carrying this T cell receptor beta chain is medium-sized (0.01 to 0.1%) by frequency. Its target is unknown. TRB rearrangements were amplified by touch-down multiplex PCR with mixed TRB-A/B primers. TCRdb reworked the multiplex PCR reads into one entry per CDR3 protein, no DNA. The sample table includes about 6,300 distinct CDR3 sequences. The data originate from a study of T cell clusters in autoimmune cytopenias. Study in general: A median of about 52,000 TRB reads per sample yielded a median approximately 2,400 distinct clonotypes.

Study results and limitations: No experiment has yet validated the function of the T cell clusters defined in silico. Primary autoimmune cytopenia patients seemingly lacked the physiological T cell clusters found in healthy donors. Exclusive TRB clusters were about 2.9-fold more numerous in healthy donors than in active autoimmune hepatitis.

TRB was amplified from roughly 0.25 ug of peripheral blood genomic DNA per sample. Per germline, CDR1 LNHDA and CDR2 SQIVND (reference sequence). The CDR3 loop spans 13 amino acids. The V gene is TRBV19, the J gene TRBJ1-2; TCRdb's D gene call, TRBD1, goes unchecked for lack of DNA. The sequence was obtained from a human donor with an autoimmune cytopenia or autoimmune hepatitis (not recorded which). The material sequenced was peripheral blood. CDR3 region: CASSTRDSYGYTF.